What follows describes a single TCR beta chain. This clone was counted between two and nine times. Which antigen it targets is not known. Per-base quality was not reported, and no clone a single base away is much larger than it. The immunoSEQ Assay was the method used to sequence TCRbeta CDR3 regions. After extraction, genomic DNA underwent amplification by bias-controlled multiplex PCR, followed by high-throughput sequencing. Per the original workflow: To quantify the absolute abundance of each unique TCRbeta CDR3 region, sequences were collapsed and filtered. T cell fraction was estimated by normalization of TCRbeta template counts to usable DNA, with usable DNA being measured through amplification of reference genes present in all nucleated cells. Repertoire TCRs were annotated as SARS-CoV-2-specific by exact matching of V gene, CDR3 amino acid sequence and J gene to a known reactive TCR set. MIRA supplied the reference SARS-CoV-2 TCR set, which was filtered for enrichment in COVID-19-positive ImmuneCODE repertoires so that public or cross-reactive TCRs were removed. Based on the MIRA antigens, annotated TCRs were further analysed at the level of specific ORF or position within ORF. Breadth was defined as annotated unique rearrangements over total unique productive rearrangements; depth was the summed frequency of those rearrangements. TCR breadth was compared between groups using two-sided Wilcoxon rank-sum tests. Sourced from immuneACCESS, this table was stored by TCRdb with only in-frame sequences that have V and J called. A share of the clones is absent; for the studies checked, an unresolved V gene accounts for under half, and the remainder has no known explanation. V and J calls and clone size come straight from that table; D and trimming were deduced from the DNA. The sample table shows about 350,000 clones, and about 85% are seen once. The ten largest clones represent around 3% of the sample.

These data belong to a study of Ad26.COV2.S vaccination and SARS-CoV-2 variants (dated by TCRdb to the early 2020s). Some background on the complete study: Donors in the vaccine arm were drawn from COV1001, a multicentre, randomized, double-blind, placebo-controlled phase I-IIa trial testing Ad26.COV2.S in healthy adults. The specificity and breadth of SARS-CoV-2-reactive T cell receptors after Ad26.COV2.S vaccination were assessed by TCRbeta repertoire sequencing. A total of approximately 32 samples were included in the TCR-sequenced set, comprising around 19 Ad26.COV2.S vaccine recipients, 5 placebo recipients and 8 SARS-CoV-2 convalescent individuals. Blinding of investigators to trial group allocation was maintained during experiments and outcome assessment. Ad26.COV2.S was administered intramuscularly at 5 x 10^10 or 1 x 10^11 viral particles, either as a single shot or as two shots given 56 days apart. Trial participants were randomized into five groups of five, in which low-dose or high-dose Ad26.COV2.S was given once or twice, or placebo was given on both occasions.

Findings and caveats that apply to the study as a whole: The study was not powered to compare responses between vaccine doses or regimens. The authors noted that total T cell responses may have been underestimated by the TCR breadth and depth analyses. Vaccine and placebo recipients had comparable non-spike TCR breadth, which fits with the vaccine containing only spike. Ad26.COV2.S recipients had higher spike-specific TCR breadth than placebo recipients (P = 0.0014). Substantial breadth of spike-specific CD8+ and CD4+ T cell responses was reported after vaccination.

This specimen's treatment or condition label, per the study, means: 15 to 20 received Ad26.COV2.S at low or high dose, single or two shots; several received placebo; per-sample allocation not given. For vaccine and placebo recipients, repertoires were sequenced using samples collected on day 63 after the first injection. In Cohort 1b, roughly 25 adults aged 18-55 years were enrolled at a single site in Boston, USA, between 29 July and 7 August 2020. Ad26.COV2.S was a replication-incompetent adenovirus type 26 vector that expressed a prefusion-stabilized SARS-CoV-2 spike protein derived from the original Wuhan strain. From the cysteine up to the phenylalanine, the CDR3 has a length of 15 residues. Left in the record is the CDR3 DNA by itself, 45 bases read in frame from the first base. Based on the germline V gene (reference sequence), the CDR1 and CDR2 sequences are SEHNR and FQNEAQ. Trimming accounts for 5 bases at V and 1 base at J, while the number of junction bases matched to no gene is 6.

The sequencing here drew on peripheral blood, taken in a trial of Ad26.COV2.S vaccine versus placebo. The sequence is built from TRBV7-9 and TRBJ1-1, with 8 bases matching TRBD1. The sequence was collected from a person aged 18-60 years who received the Ad26.COV2.S COVID-19 vaccine or a placebo. The CDR3 region reads CASSGFDRGNTEAFF. The nucleotide sequence is TGTGCCAGCAGCGGATTCGACAGGGGGAACACTGAAGCTTTCTTT.